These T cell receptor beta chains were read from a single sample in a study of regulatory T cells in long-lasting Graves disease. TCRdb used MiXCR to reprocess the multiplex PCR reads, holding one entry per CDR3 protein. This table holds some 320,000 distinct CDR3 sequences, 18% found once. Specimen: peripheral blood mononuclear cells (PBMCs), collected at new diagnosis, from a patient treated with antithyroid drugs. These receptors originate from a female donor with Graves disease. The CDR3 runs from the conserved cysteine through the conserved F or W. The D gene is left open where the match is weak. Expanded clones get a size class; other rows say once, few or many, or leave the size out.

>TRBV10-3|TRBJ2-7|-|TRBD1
TGTGCCATCAGGGGAACAGGGGGCGCGTCCGGTTGGTACGAGCAGTACTTC
CAIRGTGGASGWYEQYF
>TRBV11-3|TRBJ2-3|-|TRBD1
TGTGCCAGCAGCTCCGGACAGGGTATCGGCACAGATACGCAGTATTTT
CASSSGQGIGTDTQYF
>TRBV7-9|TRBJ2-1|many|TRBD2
TGTGCCAGCAGCTTAGCGCCCCTAGCGGCCGCCTACAATGAGCAGTTCTTC
CASSLAPLAAAYNEQFF
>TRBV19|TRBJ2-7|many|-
TGTGCCAGTAGGGGAACAGGGAGCTCCTACGAGCAGTACTTC
CASRGTGSSYEQYF
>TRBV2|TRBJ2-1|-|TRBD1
TGTGCCAGCAGCGGACAGGCGGACAATGAGCAGTTCTTC
CASSGQADNEQFF
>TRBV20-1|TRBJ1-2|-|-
TGCAGTGCTAGTAGAGGGGGAAGCTATGGCTACACCTTC
CSASRGGSYGYTF
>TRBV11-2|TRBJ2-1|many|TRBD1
TGTGCCAGCAGCTTAGCTAGGACAGGGGAGGGCTATGAGCAGTTCTTC
CASSLARTGEGYEQFF
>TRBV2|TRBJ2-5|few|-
TGTGCCAGCAGGAACTGGGGGCGCGGGGAGACCCAGTACTTC
CASRNWGRGETQYF
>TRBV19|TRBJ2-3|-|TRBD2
TGTGCCAGTAGTAGAGCTAGCGGGGCCACAGATACGCAGTATTTT
CASSRASGATDTQYF
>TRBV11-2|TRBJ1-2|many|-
TGTGCCAGCAGCTTAGTCAGGGGTCTCCCGGGGGCTGGCTACACCTTC
CASSLVRGLPGAGYTF
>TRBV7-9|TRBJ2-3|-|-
TGTGCCAGCAGACCCGACAGCACAGATACGCAGTATTTT
CASRPDSTDTQYF
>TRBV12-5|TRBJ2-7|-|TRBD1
TGTGCTAGTGGTCCCCCCCGGACAGGGACCTACGAGCAGTACTTC
CASGPPRTGTYEQYF
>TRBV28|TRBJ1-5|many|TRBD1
TGTGCCACCTCACCCGGGACAGGGTATAGCAATCAGCCCCAGCATTTT
CATSPGTGYSNQPQHF
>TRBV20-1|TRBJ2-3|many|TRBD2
TGCAGTTTAACTTTAGCGGGGGGAAACACAGATACGCAGTATTTT
CSLTLAGGNTDTQYF
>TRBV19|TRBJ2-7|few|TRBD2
TGTGCCAGCACGCTGTCGGCTAGCGGAACCTACGAGCAGTACTTC
CASTLSASGTYEQYF
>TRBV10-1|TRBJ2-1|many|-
TGTGCCAGCAGTAAACTGGCGGGCGTATACAATGAGCAGTTCTTC
CASSKLAGVYNEQFF
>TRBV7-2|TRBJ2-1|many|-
TGTGCCAGCAGCTTAAGTTGGTACAATGAGCAGTTCTTC
CASSLSWYNEQFF